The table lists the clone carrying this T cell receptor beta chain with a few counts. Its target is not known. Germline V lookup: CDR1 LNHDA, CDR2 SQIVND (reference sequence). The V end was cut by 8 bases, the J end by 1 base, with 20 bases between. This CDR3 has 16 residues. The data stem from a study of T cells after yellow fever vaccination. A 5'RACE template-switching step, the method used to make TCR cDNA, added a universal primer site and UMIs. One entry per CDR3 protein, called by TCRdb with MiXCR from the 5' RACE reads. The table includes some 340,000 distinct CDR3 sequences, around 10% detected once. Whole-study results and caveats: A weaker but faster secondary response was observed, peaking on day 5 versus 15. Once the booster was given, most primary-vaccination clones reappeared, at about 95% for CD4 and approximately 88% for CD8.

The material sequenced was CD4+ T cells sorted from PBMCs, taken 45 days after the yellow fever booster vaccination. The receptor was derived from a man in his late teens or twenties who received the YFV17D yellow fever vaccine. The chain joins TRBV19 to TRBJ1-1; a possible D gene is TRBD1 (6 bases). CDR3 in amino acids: CASDDRWGTQNTEAFF. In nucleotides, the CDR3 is TGTGCCAGTGACGATCGGTGGGGGACACAGAACACTGAAGCTTTCTTT.